What follows are 21 T cell receptor beta chains derived from one specimen sequenced in a study of PD-L1 blockade in urothelial cancer. As to time point: peripheral blood 6 weeks after treatment start. Data came from immunoSEQ multiplex PCR; TCRdb stores just in-frame clones and leaves some out. The table has over 70,000 clones, around four fifths seen once. Specimen: PBMCs, collected around atezolizumab (anti-PD-L1) treatment. The receptors stem from an older man with urothelial cancer.

This chain connects TRBV6-6 to TRBJ1-5; 7 bases fit TRBD1. The germline gives CDR1 MNHNY, CDR2 SVGAGI (reference sequence). The CDR3 contains 15 residues. With V trimmed by 4 bases and J by 4 bases, 7 bases remained unmatched. The CDR3 reads CASSSGTATNQPQHF. The CDR3 bases are TGTGCCAGCAGTTCCGGGACAGCCACTAATCAGCCCCAGCATTTT.

The chain recombines TRBV15 with TRBJ2-2; D possibly corresponds to TRBD2 (5 bases). The CDR3 length is 14 residues. Germline-derived CDR1 and CDR2 are LNHNV and YYDKDF (reference sequence). V lost 4 bases to trimming and J lost 4 bases, with 10 bases between them. CDR3 protein: CATSIRELTGELFF. CDR3 DNA: TGTGCCACCAGCATACGGGAACTCACCGGGGAGCTGTTTTTT. Variable domain in full (rest from reference TRBV15 and TRBJ2-2): DAMVIQNPRYQVTQFGKPVTLSCSQTLNHNVMYWYQQKSSQAPKLLFHYYDKDFNNEADTPDNFQSRRPNTSFCFLDIRSPGLGDTAMYLCATSIRELTGELFFGEGSRLTVL.

For this clone: Within the sample, other DNA sequences also encode this same CDR3. The chain uses TRBV2 and TRBJ2-7; 8 bases match TRBD1. This CDR3 is built from 14 residues. The germline gives CDR1 SNHLY, CDR2 FYNNEI. V shed 6 bases and J 1 base; nucleotides not matched to a gene: 5. CDR3 coding DNA: TGTGCCAGCAGGAGGACAGGGTTGTCCTACGAGCAGTACTTC. It encodes CASRRTGLSYEQYF. Combining the CDR3 with reference TRBV2 and TRBJ2-7 gives the whole variable domain EPEVTQTPSHQVTQMGQEVILRCVPISNHLYFYWYRQILGQKVEFLVSFYNNEISEKSEIFDDQFSVERPDGSNFTLKIRSTKLEDSAMYFCASRRTGLSYEQYFGPGTRLTVT.

The chain couples TRBV7-8 to TRBJ2-7; no definite D call. Germline CDR1 and CDR2: SGHVS and FQNEAQ. Trimming removed 5 bases at V and 3 bases at J, with 11 bases between. The CDR3 consists of 13 residues. The CDR3 loop is CASSPIQSYEQYF. The CDR3 coding sequence is TGTGCCAGCAGCCCAATACAGAGCTACGAGCAGTACTTC.

This rearrangement joins TRBV7-8 to TRBJ1-2; 7 bases fit TRBD1. CDR1 and CDR2 from the germline V gene are SGHVS and FQNEAQ. This CDR3 is 16 amino acids long. Germline trimming cut 0 bases from V and 7 bases from J; bases unmatched to any gene: 11. CDR3 amino acids: CASSLARDSSRSGYTF. The CDR3 DNA sequence: TGTGCCAGCAGCTTAGCCCGGGACAGTTCTCGCTCTGGCTACACCTTC.

V gene TRBV5-1 combines with J gene TRBJ1-3; 9 bases agree with TRBD1. This CDR3 comprises 16 residues. V gave up 4 bases and J gave up 0 bases; unmatched junction bases: 5. The germline CDR1 and CDR2 sequences are SGHRS and YFSETQ. The CDR3 loop is CASSRAGQGSGNTIYF. CDR3 nucleotides: TGCGCCAGCAGCCGCGCGGGACAGGGCTCTGGAAACACCATATATTTT.

The chain uses TRBV19 and TRBJ1-3; D possibly corresponds to TRBD1 (5 bases). The ends were cut back, 7 bases at V and 3 bases at J, with 10 bases in the middle. This CDR3 region has 13 residues. From germline, CDR1 is LNHDA and CDR2 SQIVND (reference sequence). CDR3 region: CASKEGYGNTIYF. The DNA for the CDR3 is TGTGCCAGTAAGGAGGGGTATGGAAACACCATATATTTT.

This clone was seen just once. This chain joins TRBV29-1 and TRBJ2-7; 13 nucleotides agree with TRBD2. This CDR3 is built from 13 residues. The germline CDR1 and CDR2 sequences are SQVTM and ANQGSEA. The V gene end was trimmed by 6 bases and the J gene end by 7 bases; junction bases not matched to a gene: 6. The CDR3 spells CSVRTSGSGEQYF. CDR3 DNA: TGCAGCGTCCGGACTAGCGGGAGTGGGGAGCAGTACTTC.

The V call is TRBV19, the J call TRBJ2-7; D unclear. Trimming shortened V by 5 bases and J by 2 bases, and 16 bases separated the two germline ends. This CDR3 contains 15 residues. Per germline, CDR1 LNHDA and CDR2 SQIVND (reference sequence). The CDR3 sequence is CASSPSQASPYEQYF. DNA of the CDR3: TGTGCCAGTAGTCCCAGCCAGGCCTCCCCCTACGAGCAGTACTTC.

The chain carries TRBV29-1 and TRBJ1-1; 9 nucleotides match TRBD1. V shed 2 bases, J shed 4 bases, and the junction held 5 bases outside the gene matches. The CDR3 runs to 14 residues. Germline V gives CDR1 SQVTM, CDR2 ANQGSEA. The CDR3 DNA sequence: TGCAGCGTTGAATCGACAGGGGGTGGCACTGAAGCTTTCTTT. Encoded protein: CSVESTGGGTEAFF.

This clone is termed medium-sized. The rearrangement links TRBV2 to TRBJ1-4; TRBD1 agrees at 7 bases. Trimming at V came to 3 bases and at J to 0 bases, leaving 10 bases not matched to a gene. Germline lookup yields CDR1 SNHLY and CDR2 FYNNEI. The CDR3 is 18 residues long. The CDR3 DNA is TGTGCCAGCAGTGATTTGAGACAGGGTTCTACAACTAATGAAAAACTGTTTTTT. Its translation is CASSDLRQGSTTNEKLFF.

This clone has just a few counts. The chain is built from TRBV5-1 and TRBJ2-1, with 10 positions matching TRBD1. Germline V gives CDR1 SGHRS, CDR2 YFSETQ. The CDR3 is 16 residues long. Unmatched junction bases numbered 7, after V lost 0 bases and J lost 7 bases. CDR3 coding DNA: TGCGCCAGCAGCTTGGAAGAGACAGGGGGCTGGAATGAGCAGTTCTTC. Its protein is CASSLEETGGWNEQFF.

This clone was observed a single time. The V gene is TRBV7-2, the J gene TRBJ2-7, with 7 bases matching TRBD2. Trimming at V came to 4 bases and at J to 0 bases, leaving 9 bases not matched to a gene. The CDR3 has 16 amino acids. Germline assignment: CDR1 SGHTA and CDR2 FQGNSA. The CDR3 loop is CASSSVGGGSSYEQYF. In nucleotides, the CDR3 is TGTGCCAGCAGCTCCGTTGGGGGGGGAAGCTCCTACGAGCAGTACTTC.

V usage is TRBV2 and J usage is TRBJ2-1, with TRBD1 identical over 10 bases. The germline V gene encodes CDR1 SNHLY and CDR2 FYNNEI. CDR3 size: 14 residues. V lost 1 base, J lost 8 bases, and 2 bases stayed unmatched. The CDR3 DNA reads TGTGCCAGCAGTGAAGAGACAGGGGGCTATGAGCAGTTCTTC. Translated: CASSEETGGYEQFF.

The genes are TRBV10-1 and TRBJ2-1; 11 positions match TRBD2. This CDR3 is 20 amino acids long. Germline V lookup: CDR1 WNHNN, CDR2 SYGVQD (reference sequence). V was pared by 8 bases and J by 5 bases, with 23 bases of the junction left unmatched. In DNA, the CDR3 is TGCGCCAGCCAGGCCCTGGGGGGGCGACTAGCGGGATTGATGGACAATGAGCAGTTCTTC. The encoded protein is CASQALGGRLAGLMDNEQFF.

The rearrangement links TRBV15 to TRBJ2-7, with 9 positions matching TRBD1. This CDR3 spans 15 amino acids. The germline V gene encodes CDR1 LNHNV and CDR2 YYDKDF (reference sequence). J gave up 0 bases and V 4 bases, and 4 bases lay outside the gene matches. The CDR3 DNA sequence: TGTGCCACCAGCACGGGGACAGGGAGCTCCTACGAGCAGTACTTC. Encoded protein: CATSTGTGSSYEQYF.

The chain combines TRBV4-1 with TRBJ2-5, with D maybe TRBD1 (6 bases). The germline CDR1 and CDR2 sequences are MGHRA and YSYEKL. V lost 0 bases and J 5 bases, leaving 13 bases between the germline ends. This CDR3 has 15 residues. The CDR3 nucleotides read TGCGCCAGCAGCCAAGATTGGACAGTCGGGGAGACCCAGTACTTC. It codes for CASSQDWTVGETQYF.

DNA for the CDR3: TGTGCCAGCAGCCAAGATCCCCGGGACAATGAGCAGTTCTTC. It yields the protein CASSQDPRDNEQFF. The V gene is TRBV4-2, the J gene TRBJ2-1, with no clear D. The V and J ends lost 0 bases and 5 bases respectively, with 8 bases between them. There are 14 residues in the CDR3. In germline, CDR1 is LGHNA, CDR2 YNFKEQ.

The chain couples TRBV10-1 to TRBJ1-1; 7 bases align to TRBD1. This CDR3 is 14 amino acids long. CDR1 and CDR2 from the germline V gene are WNHNN and SYGVQD (reference sequence). With V trimmed by 6 bases and J by 3 bases, 7 bases remained unmatched. DNA of the CDR3: TGCGCCAGCAGCAAAAGAGGACAGGACACTGAAGCTTTCTTT. It codes for CASSKRGQDTEAFF.

V gene TRBV5-1 combines with J gene TRBJ2-1, with 9 bases identical to TRBD1. V lost 0 bases and J lost 1; bases outside the gene matches: 2. CDR1 and CDR2 (germline): SGHRS, YFSETQ. This CDR3 is built from 16 residues. The CDR3, as DNA: TGCGCCAGCAGCTTGGGTGGGACAGGGTCCTACAATGAGCAGTTCTTC. It is translated as CASSLGGTGSYNEQFF.

This clone was recorded once. This chain uses TRBV10-3 with TRBJ2-7, with D possibly being TRBD2 (6 bases). Between the trimmed V and J ends, which lost 3 bases and 0 bases, there was a span of 9 bases. There are 14 residues in the CDR3. The V gene's germline CDR1 is ENHRY and CDR2 SYGVKD. The CDR3 region is CAISERTISYEQYF. The CDR3 DNA reads as TGTGCCATCAGTGAAAGGACTATCTCCTACGAGCAGTACTTC.